This T cell receptor beta chain was observed in a study of cytomegalovirus exposure and HLA in healthy donors. Findings and limits, study-wide: A later analysis revealed that TCR association rates differed between HLA loci, peaking at DRB1 and bottoming out at HLA-C. The authors later linked a missense DCLRE1C variant to TCR beta V- and J-gene trimming.

The primer mix had 60 Vbeta and 13 Jbeta primers. Sequenced by immunoSEQ multiplex PCR; TCRdb stores in-frame clones only, minus some. The table records around 180,000 clones, approximately 75% of them present only once. The CDR3 is 17 amino acids. V lost 2 bases, J lost 4 bases, and 10 bases stayed unmatched. In germline, CDR1 is SGHVS, CDR2 FQNEAQ. A remark on this clone: Antigen: not known.

Sequencing was done on a sample of PBMCs. This clonotype was sampled from a girl between 5 and 17 years old in good health and CMV-seronegative. The chain couples TRBV7-8 to TRBJ2-1; 8 bases match TRBD2. The CDR3: CASSLMGGVAGYNEQFF. The CDR3 DNA follows: TGTGCCAGCAGCTTAATGGGTGGAGTAGCGGGGTACAATGAGCAGTTCTTC.